The clone carrying this TCR beta chain has a handful of counts. The antigen remains unidentified. TCRdb reprocessed the reads with MiXCR, giving one entry per CDR3 protein. The data hold around 55,000 distinct CDR3 sequences, with around a fifth observed a single time. These data originate in a study of T cell repertoires in cytomegalovirus infection. Study-wide context: Recently described HLA-C-restricted plus well-studied HLA-B-restricted CMV epitopes were used. From public TCR beta signatures came an indication of both CMV infection and matching HLA type. Study outcomes and limitations: Cumulative frequency (of public TCR beta family members) identified carriers of CMV plus the relevant HLA. In two of eight donors, the top clonotype was HLA-C-restricted CMV-specific.

Trimming shortened V by 4 bases and J by 0 bases, and 9 bases separated the two germline ends. The CDR3 extends over 14 amino acids. CDR1 and CDR2 from the germline V gene are LNHDA and SQIVND (reference sequence). This receptor was taken from a human donor in good health (CMV status not recorded). Some clones in this sample may be carry-over from other donors' samples. The sequencing here drew on CD8+ T cells from cultured PBMCs, taken from culture after CMV antigen stimulation. This sequence joins TRBV19 and TRBJ1-2; unclear D gene. CDR3 sequence: CASSTSATNYGYTF. CDR3 bases: TGTGCCAGTAGTACCAGTGCAACTAACTATGGCTACACCTTC.